Listed below are T cell receptor beta chains from one sample, sequenced in a study of tumor-infiltrating lymphocytes in oesophageal squamous cell carcinoma. TCRdb reprocessed the PCR reads with MiXCR, giving one entry per CDR3 protein. This sample carries approximately 15,000 distinct CDR3 sequences, roughly half of them seen once, and the ten largest clones take around 35%. The sequenced sample consisted of esophageal tumor tissue. Receptors were obtained from a female donor with esophageal squamous cell carcinoma. The CDR3 runs from the conserved cysteine through the conserved F or W. Fields, in order: clone size, V gene, J gene, D gene, CDR3 protein, CDR3 DNA. D genes are given only for firm matches. Clone sizes are given selectively: once, few, many, or a class where the clone is expanded.

>.|TRBV25-1|TRBJ2-5|.
CASSDRYGVLGETQYF
TGTGCCAGCAGTGATCGCTATGGGGTTCTCGGGGAGACCCAGTACTTC
>.|TRBV5-1|TRBJ2-5|TRBD1
CASSLGTGAETQYF
TGCGCCAGCAGCTTGGGTACAGGGGCAGAGACCCAGTACTTC
>.|TRBV7-6|TRBJ1-4|TRBD1
CASSPGQGNEKLFF
TGTGCCAGCAGTCCGGGACAGGGTAATGAAAAACTGTTTTTT
>few|TRBV12-3/TRBV12-4|TRBJ2-5|.
CASNWEGATQYF
TGTGCCAGCAACTGGGAGGGGGCAACCCAGTACTTC
>.|TRBV28|TRBJ2-3|TRBD1
CASSSPQGDGADTQYF
TGTGCCAGCAGTTCCCCTCAGGGGGACGGGGCAGATACGCAGTATTTT
>.|TRBV6-8|TRBJ2-4|.
CASSYSGLLAKNIQYF
TGTGCCAGCAGTTATTCCGGACTACTAGCCAAAAACATTCAGTACTTC
>.|TRBV9|TRBJ2-7|TRBD2
CASSTLAESYEQYF
TGTGCCAGCTCGACTCTAGCGGAGTCCTACGAGCAGTACTTC
>.|TRBV27|TRBJ2-5|TRBD1
CASRPNGQEWGQETQYF
TGTGCCAGCAGACCGAATGGACAGGAGTGGGGGCAAGAGACCCAGTACTTC
>few|TRBV19|TRBJ1-5|.
CATTLRNGNQPQHF
TGTGCCACCACCCTACGGAACGGCAATCAGCCCCAGCATTTT
>.|TRBV7-2|TRBJ2-2|.
CASSPGSWAANTGELFF
TGTGCCAGCAGCCCAGGCAGTTGGGCAGCGAACACCGGGGAGCTGTTTTTT
>medium-sized|TRBV7-9|TRBJ2-7|TRBD2
CASSKWTSGTTYNEQYF
TGTGCCAGCAGCAAATGGACTAGCGGGACTACCTACAATGAGCAGTACTTC
>.|TRBV28|TRBJ2-3|.
CASSSNSRTDTQYF
TGTGCCAGCAGTTCCAACTCACGCACAGATACGCAGTATTTT
>once|TRBV7-3|TRBJ2-7|.
CASRLTGTFYGGQYF
TGTGCCAGCAGGCTTACCGGGACGTTTTACGGCGGGCAGTACTTC
>.|TRBV9|TRBJ1-1|.
CASSSLMNTEAFF
TGTGCCAGCAGCTCCCTCATGAACACTGAAGCTTTCTTT
>.|TRBV3-1|TRBJ2-1|.
CASSPGETGPTTKYF
TGTGCCAGCAGCCCCGGCGAGACAGGCCCAACTACTAAGTACTTC
>many|TRBV18|TRBJ2-1|.
CASSPRRYSYNEQFF
TGTGCCAGCTCACCACGGAGGTACTCCTACAATGAGCAGTTCTTC
>few|TRBV7-2|TRBJ2-7|.
CASSLSRQVYEQYF
TGTGCCAGCAGCTTGAGTAGACAGGTCTACGAGCAGTACTTC
>medium-sized|TRBV12-3/TRBV12-4|TRBJ2-7|.
CASSYSRGISYEQYF
TGTGCCAGCAGTTACTCAAGAGGGATCTCCTACGAGCAGTACTTC
>.|TRBV7-2|TRBJ1-1|.
CASRYAAGMNTEAFF
TGTGCCAGCCGCTATGCGGCGGGGATGAACACTGAAGCTTTCTTT
>.|TRBV7-9|TRBJ2-7|TRBD2
CASSLGANSGLAGATYEQYF
TGTGCCAGCAGCTTAGGAGCAAACTCCGGACTAGCGGGAGCCACTTACGAGCAGTACTTC
>many|TRBV6-1|TRBJ2-7|TRBD2
CASSSTAGLAGVYEQYF
TGTGCCAGCAGTTCCACGGCCGGACTAGCGGGAGTTTACGAGCAGTACTTC
>.|TRBV7-7|TRBJ2-5|TRBD2
CASSPGTSSKTQYF
TGTGCTAGCAGCCCGGGGACTAGCAGCAAGACCCAGTACTTC
>.|TRBV7-2|TRBJ1-3|.
CASSSGRRNTIYF
TGTGCCAGCAGCTCGGGACGGAGAAACACCATATATTTT
>.|TRBV12-3/TRBV12-4|TRBJ2-3|.
CASSPRTTPSTDTQYF
TGTGCCAGCAGTCCCCGGACGACCCCTAGCACAGATACGCAGTATTTT
>.|TRBV11-2|TRBJ2-7|.
CASSPMRGEGRNNEQYF
TGTGCCAGCAGCCCTATGCGGGGAGAGGGTCGGAACAATGAGCAGTACTTC
>.|TRBV24-1|TRBJ2-5|.
CATSDGRVSQETQYF
TGTGCCACCAGTGATGGCAGGGTGTCCCAAGAGACCCAGTACTTC
>few|TRBV7-2|TRBJ2-3|.
CASSSDSSTDTQYF
TGTGCCAGCAGCTCGGACTCGAGCACAGATACGCAGTATTTT